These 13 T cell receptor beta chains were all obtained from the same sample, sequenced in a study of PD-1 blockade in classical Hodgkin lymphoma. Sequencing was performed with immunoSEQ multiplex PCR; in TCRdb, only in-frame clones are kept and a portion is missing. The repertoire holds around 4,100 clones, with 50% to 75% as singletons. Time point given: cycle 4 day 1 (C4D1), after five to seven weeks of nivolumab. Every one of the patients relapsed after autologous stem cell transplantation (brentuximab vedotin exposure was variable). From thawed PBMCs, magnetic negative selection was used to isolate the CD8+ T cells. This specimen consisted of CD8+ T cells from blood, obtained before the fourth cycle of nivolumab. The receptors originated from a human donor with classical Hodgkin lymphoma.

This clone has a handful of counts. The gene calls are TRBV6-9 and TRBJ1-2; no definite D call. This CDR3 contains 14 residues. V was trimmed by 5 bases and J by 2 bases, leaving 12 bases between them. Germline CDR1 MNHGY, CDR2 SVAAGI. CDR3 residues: CASSPDGGNYGYTF. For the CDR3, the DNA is TGTGCCAGCAGTCCAGACGGTGGCAACTATGGCTACACCTTC.

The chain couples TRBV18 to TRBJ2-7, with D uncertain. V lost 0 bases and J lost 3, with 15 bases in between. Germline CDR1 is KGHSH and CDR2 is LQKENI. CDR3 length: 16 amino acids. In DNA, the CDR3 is TGTGCCAGCTCACCACCGGGTTGGGGTTCGGTCTACGAGCAGTACTTC. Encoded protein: CASSPPGWGSVYEQYF.

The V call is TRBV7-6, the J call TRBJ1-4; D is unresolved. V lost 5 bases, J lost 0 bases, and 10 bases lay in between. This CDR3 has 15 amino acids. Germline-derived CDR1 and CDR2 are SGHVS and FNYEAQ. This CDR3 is CASSPFLATNEKLFF. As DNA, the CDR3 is TGTGCCAGCAGCCCCTTCCTTGCAACTAATGAAAAACTGTTTTTT.

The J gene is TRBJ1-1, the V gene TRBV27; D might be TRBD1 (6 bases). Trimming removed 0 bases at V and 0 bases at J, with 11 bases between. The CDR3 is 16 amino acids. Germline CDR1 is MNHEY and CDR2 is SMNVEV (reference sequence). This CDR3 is CASSLSPGHLNTEAFF. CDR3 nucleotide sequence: TGTGCCAGCAGTTTATCTCCGGGACACCTGAACACTGAAGCTTTCTTT.

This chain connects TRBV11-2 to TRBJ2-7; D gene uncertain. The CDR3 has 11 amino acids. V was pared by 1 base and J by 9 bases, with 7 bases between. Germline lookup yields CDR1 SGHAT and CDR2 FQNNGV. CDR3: CASSLASWQYF. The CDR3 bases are TGTGCCAGCAGCTTAGCGAGTTGGCAGTACTTC.

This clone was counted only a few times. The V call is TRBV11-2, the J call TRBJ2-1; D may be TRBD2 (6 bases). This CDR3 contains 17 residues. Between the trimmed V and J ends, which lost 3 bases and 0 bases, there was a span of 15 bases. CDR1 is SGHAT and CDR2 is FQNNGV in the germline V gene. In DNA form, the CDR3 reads TGTGCCAGCAGCTTCCGGGGGACTGCCCACTCCTACAATGAGCAGTTCTTC. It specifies CASSFRGTAHSYNEQFF. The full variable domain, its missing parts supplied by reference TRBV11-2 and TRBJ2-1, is EAGVAQSPRYKIIEKRQSVAFWCNPISGHATLYWYQQILGQGPKLLIQFQNNGVVDDSQLPKDRFSAERLKGVDSTLKIQPAKLEDSAVYLCASSFRGTAHSYNEQFFGPGTRLTVL.

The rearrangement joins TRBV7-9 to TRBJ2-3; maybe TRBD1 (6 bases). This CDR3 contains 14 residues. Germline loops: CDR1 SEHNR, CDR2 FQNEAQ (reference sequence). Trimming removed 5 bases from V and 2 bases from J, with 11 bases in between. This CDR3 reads CASSPRQDTDTQYF. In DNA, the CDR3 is TGTGCCAGCAGCCCAAGACAGGACACAGATACGCAGTATTTT.

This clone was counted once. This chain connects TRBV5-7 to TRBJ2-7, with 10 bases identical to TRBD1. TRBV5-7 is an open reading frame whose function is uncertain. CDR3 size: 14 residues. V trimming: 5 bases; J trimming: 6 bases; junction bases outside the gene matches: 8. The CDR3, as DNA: TGTGCCAGCAGAAATCCGGGACAGGGGCTCGAGCAGTACTTC. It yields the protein CASRNPGQGLEQYF.

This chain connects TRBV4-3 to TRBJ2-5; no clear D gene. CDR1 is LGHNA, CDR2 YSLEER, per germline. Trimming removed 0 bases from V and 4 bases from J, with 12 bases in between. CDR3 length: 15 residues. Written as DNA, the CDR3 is TGCGCCAGCAGCCAAGATTACCCGGAGCGAGAGACCCAGTACTTC. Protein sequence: CASSQDYPERETQYF.

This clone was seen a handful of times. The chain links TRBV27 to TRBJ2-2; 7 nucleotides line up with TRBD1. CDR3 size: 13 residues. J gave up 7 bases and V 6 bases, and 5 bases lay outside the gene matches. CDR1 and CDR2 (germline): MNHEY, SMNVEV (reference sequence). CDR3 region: CASRSTGIGELFF. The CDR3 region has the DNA TGTGCCAGCAGATCGACAGGGATCGGGGAGCTGTTTTTT.

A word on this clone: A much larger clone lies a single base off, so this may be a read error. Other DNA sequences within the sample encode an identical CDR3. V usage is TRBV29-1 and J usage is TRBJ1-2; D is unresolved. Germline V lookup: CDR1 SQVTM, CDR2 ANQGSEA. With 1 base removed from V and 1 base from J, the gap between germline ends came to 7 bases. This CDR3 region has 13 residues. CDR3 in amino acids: CSVEGEFNYGYTF. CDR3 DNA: TGCAGCGTTGAAGGGGAATTTAACTATGGCTACACCTTC.

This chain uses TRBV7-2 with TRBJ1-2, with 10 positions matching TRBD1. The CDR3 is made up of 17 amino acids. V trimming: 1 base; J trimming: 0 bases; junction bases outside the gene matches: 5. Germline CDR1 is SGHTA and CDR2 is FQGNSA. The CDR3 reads CASSLGGGTGANYGYTF. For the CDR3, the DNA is TGTGCCAGCAGCTTAGGAGGAGGGACAGGGGCTAACTATGGCTACACCTTC. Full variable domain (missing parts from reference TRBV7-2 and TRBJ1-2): GAGVSQSPSNKVTEKGKDVELRCDPISGHTALYWYRQSLGQGLEFLIYFQGNSAPDKSGLPSDRFSAERTGGSVSTLTIQRTQQEDSAVYLCASSLGGGTGANYGYTFGSGTRLTVV.

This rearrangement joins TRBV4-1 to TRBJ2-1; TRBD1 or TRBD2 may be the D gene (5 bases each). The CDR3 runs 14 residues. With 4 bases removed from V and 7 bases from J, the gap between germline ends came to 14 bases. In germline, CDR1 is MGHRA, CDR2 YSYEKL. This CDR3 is CASSPSSWGNEQFF. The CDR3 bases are TGCGCCAGCAGCCCATCCAGTTGGGGGAATGAGCAGTTCTTC.